This record looks at one T cell receptor beta chain sequence and its context. Germline-derived CDR1 and CDR2 are KGHDR and SFDVKD. This CDR3 region has 17 residues. The V end lost 0 bases, the J end lost 3 bases, and 13 bases lay between the germline ends. The data were taken from a study of blood T cell repertoires in COVID-19. Study-level background: The samples span acute and convalescent COVID-19 from the United States, Italy and Spain. T cells, B-cell-depleted T cells, or PBMCs supplied cDNA or gDNA.

Source study methods: The authors estimated nucleated cell counts from reference gene primer amplification. Some clones are missing from TCRdb's copy, which holds only in-frame ones; the method was immunoSEQ multiplex PCR. The V and J calls and clone size are taken from that table; D and trimming were inferred from the DNA. The data contain about 88,000 clones, 70% to 90% of them singletons. The chain links TRBV24-1 to TRBJ2-2, with D tentatively TRBD2 (5 bases). Sequenced material: peripheral blood. The sequence was obtained from a woman of 80 years or more with acute or convalescent COVID-19. For the CDR3, the DNA is TGTGCCACCAGTGATTTGGTCGCAGGACTTTACACCGGGGAGCTGTTTTTT. Translating gives CATSDLVAGLYTGELFF.